This T cell receptor (beta chain) was retrieved from a study of regulatory T cells in long-lasting Graves disease. This clonotype was observed at least ten times. Its target is not known. Time point specified: newly diagnosed GD, antithyroid drugs for less than 3 months. PBMC RNA was the source of the TCR library. Trimming removed 8 bases from V and 5 bases from J; junction bases left unmatched: 4. This CDR3 is 12 amino acids long. Per germline, CDR1 SQVTM and CDR2 ANQGSEA. Study-wide points: Accuracy may have suffered from the small sample size.

Relying on iRepertoire HTBI primers and Arm-PCR of CDR3 regions, the team built TCR beta libraries. Per the original methods: Looking across samples, the authors found approximately 60 TRBV and 15 or so TRBJ segments. Each CDR3 protein is one row after TCRdb ran MiXCR on the multiplex PCR reads. The V and J calls were not made by the authors but by TCRdb's processing. Found here are approximately 300,000 distinct CDR3 sequences, about a sixth of them singletons; the top ten hold about 38%. The chain has TRBV29-1 and TRBJ1-5; 9 positions agree with TRBD1. The sequence derives from a female donor with Graves disease. Sequences were derived from peripheral blood mononuclear cells (PBMCs), sampled at new diagnosis, from a patient treated with antithyroid drugs. The CDR3 loop is CSTRTGDQPQHF. The CDR3, as DNA: TGCAGCACGCGGACAGGGGATCAGCCCCAGCATTTT.